A selection of T cell receptor beta chains follows, all from one sample in a study of blood T cell repertoires in COVID-19. Clones were read by immunoSEQ multiplex PCR, and TCRdb kept only the in-frame ones, dropping some. Of 55,000 or so clones in the sample, roughly 89% are singletons; the top ten hold 6% to 6.5%. What was sequenced was peripheral blood. Receptors originate from a woman aged 55-75 years with COVID-19, enrolled during active disease. CDR3s include the opening cysteine and the closing phenylalanine or tryptophan. D genes are given only for firm matches. Clone size is not always given. Where it is, it says once, few, many or a class for expanded clones.

TRBJ2-7 | - | - | TRBV6-5 | CASSYSVSSGYEQYF | TGTGCCAGCAGTTACTCGGTGTCGTCGGGATACGAGCAGTACTTC
TRBJ1-1 | - | - | TRBV30 | CAWRMSLQTEAFF | TGTGCCTGGAGAATGAGTTTACAGACTGAAGCTTTCTTT
TRBJ1-5 | - | - | TRBV6-5 | CASSWSGNQPQHF | TGTGCCAGCAGTTGGAGTGGGAATCAGCCCCAGCATTTT
TRBJ2-5 | TRBD2 | - | TRBV10-3 | CAISGGGETQYF | TGTGCCATCAGTGGGGGAGGGGAGACCCAGTACTTC
TRBJ2-1 | - | - | TRBV10-3 | CAISLLTGTYNEQFF | TGTGCCATCAGTCTTCTGACAGGGACTTACAATGAGCAGTTCTTC
TRBJ2-7 | - | - | TRBV20-1 | CSASRGSSYEQYF | TGCAGTGCTAGTAGGGGTTCCAGCTACGAGCAGTACTTC
TRBJ2-4 | - | - | TRBV28 | CASARLPEAKNIQYF | TGTGCCAGCGCCCGACTGCCTGAAGCCAAAAACATTCAGTACTTC
TRBJ2-1 | - | - | TRBV11-2 | CASSQHLNEQFF | TGTGCCAGCAGCCAACACCTCAATGAGCAGTTCTTC
TRBJ1-5 | - | - | TRBV19 | CASSIGGPGNQPQHF | TGTGCCAGTAGTATCGGGGGACCCGGCAATCAGCCCCAGCATTTT
TRBJ2-5 | TRBD2 | - | TRBV7-3 | CASSPTGGEGGETQYF | TGTGCCAGCAGCCCCACGGGGGGGGAGGGCGGTGAGACCCAGTACTTC
TRBJ2-2 | - | - | TRBV18 | CASSSAGDTFANTGELFF | TGTGCCAGCTCTTCGGCAGGGGATACGTTCGCGAACACCGGGGAGCTGTTTTTT
TRBJ1-5 | TRBD1 | - | TRBV6-5 | CASSGQGAYQPQHF | TGTGCCAGCAGCGGACAGGGGGCATATCAGCCCCAGCATTTT
TRBJ1-5 | - | few | TRBV25-1 | CASSEYGRAARDQPQHF | TGTGCCAGCAGTGAATACGGGAGGGCCGCCCGGGATCAGCCCCAGCATTTT
TRBJ1-6 | - | - | TRBV11-1 | CASSRGLSDNSPLHF | TGTGCCAGCAGCCGCGGCCTGTCGGATAATTCACCCCTCCACTTT
TRBJ2-6 | - | - | TRBV5-5 | CASRGGLSGANVLTF | TGTGCCAGCAGGGGGGGTCTCTCTGGGGCCAACGTCCTGACTTTC
TRBJ2-5 | TRBD2 | once | TRBV5-4 | CASSLASGGRETQYF | TGTGCCAGCAGCTTGGCTAGCGGGGGGAGGGAGACCCAGTACTTC
TRBJ2-5 | TRBD1 | - | TRBV2 | CASRRQGPETQYF | TGTGCCAGCAGACGACAGGGACCGGAGACCCAGTACTTC
TRBJ2-1 | TRBD2 | - | TRBV9 | CASSATGGQKQFF | TGTGCCAGCAGCGCCACGGGAGGTCAAAAGCAGTTCTTC
TRBJ1-4 | - | - | TRBV28 | CASNTVLGGYEKLFF | TGTGCCAGCAACACGGTATTGGGGGGTTATGAAAAACTGTTTTTT
TRBJ2-7 | - | - | TRBV27 | CASSLNPPSEGYEQYF | TGTGCCAGCAGTTTAAACCCCCCCTCGGAGGGCTACGAGCAGTACTTC
TRBJ2-7 | TRBD2 | few | TRBV7-9 | CASSFGDYAYEQYF | TGTGCCAGCAGCTTTGGGGACTACGCCTACGAGCAGTACTTC
TRBJ2-5 | - | - | TRBV20-1 | CSALSETQYF | TGCAGTGCATTGAGTGAGACCCAGTACTTC
TRBJ2-5 | TRBD2 | - | TRBV29-1 | CSVGFGGRPETQYF | TGCAGCGTTGGGTTTGGCGGGAGGCCAGAGACCCAGTACTTC
TRBJ2-7 | TRBD1 | - | TRBV19 | CASSRPVGTGAYEQYF | TGTGCCAGTAGCCGCCCCGTTGGGACAGGAGCCTACGAGCAGTACTTC
TRBJ2-1 | TRBD1 | - | TRBV29-1 | CSVEETGGNDEQFF | TGCAGCGTTGAAGAAACAGGGGGGAACGATGAGCAGTTCTTC
TRBJ2-7 | - | - | TRBV6-6 | CATVQGGSYEQYF | TGTGCCACCGTACAGGGAGGGTCCTACGAGCAGTACTTC
TRBJ2-1 | TRBD1 | - | TRBV29-1 | CSVVGGTGGNYNEQFF | TGCAGCGTCGTAGGTGGGACAGGGGGCAACTACAATGAGCAGTTCTTC
TRBJ1-5 | - | - | TRBV20-1 | CSASQGISNQPQHF | TGCAGTGCTAGTCAGGGGATCAGCAATCAGCCCCAGCATTTT
TRBJ2-1 | TRBD2 | - | TRBV5-5 | CASSLVAGGNYNEQFF | TGTGCCAGCAGCTTGGTAGCGGGAGGGAACTACAATGAGCAGTTCTTC
TRBJ1-5 | - | - | TRBV19 | CASSIPTVGLVNQPQHF | TGTGCCAGTAGTATCCCGACAGTGGGGTTGGTTAATCAGCCCCAGCATTTT
TRBJ2-7 | TRBD1 | - | TRBV27 | CASSEQGRLEQYF | TGTGCCAGCAGTGAACAGGGGCGTCTTGAGCAGTACTTC
TRBJ2-5 | TRBD1 | - | TRBV19 | CASSIGQGYPGEETQYF | TGTGCCAGTAGTATAGGACAGGGGTACCCCGGGGAGGAGACCCAGTACTTC
TRBJ2-7 | - | - | TRBV11-2 | CASSLSAGQLYEQYF | TGTGCCAGCAGCTTAAGCGCCGGACAGCTCTACGAGCAGTACTTC
TRBJ2-2 | TRBD1 | - | TRBV14 | CASSQDRGQGNTGELFF | TGTGCCAGCAGCCAAGATAGGGGACAGGGCAACACCGGGGAGCTGTTTTTT
TRBJ1-2 | TRBD1 | - | TRBV5-1 | CASSLGQGAGYGYTF | TGCGCCAGCAGTTTGGGCCAGGGGGCTGGCTATGGCTACACCTTC
TRBJ1-1 | - | - | TRBV19 | CASKRENTEAFF | TGTGCCAGTAAACGGGAGAACACTGAAGCTTTCTTT
TRBJ2-1 | - | once | TRBV30 | CAWSQGQTYNEQFF | TGTGCCTGGAGTCAAGGACAGACCTACAATGAGCAGTTCTTC
TRBJ2-5 | TRBD2 | - | TRBV2 | CASSGGFSGQETQYF | TGTGCCAGCAGTGGGGGGTTTAGCGGGCAAGAGACCCAGTACTTC
TRBJ2-1 | TRBD2 | - | TRBV18 | CASSPSSSGRVYNEQFF | TGTGCCAGCTCACCTTCTTCTAGCGGGAGGGTCTACAATGAGCAGTTCTTC
TRBJ2-1 | TRBD2 | once | TRBV11-2 | CASTLGAGVGNEQFF | TGTGCCAGCACCCTCGGGGCGGGAGTTGGTAATGAGCAGTTCTTC
TRBJ1-4 | TRBD1 | - | TRBV6-1 | CASSEVVGTGPSEKLFF | TGTGCCAGCAGTGAAGTGGTCGGGACAGGGCCCAGTGAAAAACTGTTTTTT
TRBJ1-5 | TRBD1 | - | TRBV15 | CATSRDRTGDQPQHF | TGTGCCACCAGCAGAGATCGAACAGGGGATCAGCCCCAGCATTTT
TRBJ1-2 | TRBD1 | - | TRBV19 | CASSPGQGGRYGYTF | TGTGCCAGTAGTCCAGGACAGGGAGGTCGCTATGGCTACACCTTC
TRBJ1-3 | - | - | TRBV6-5 | CATRRASSGNTIYF | TGTGCCACCCGGAGGGCTAGCTCTGGAAACACCATATATTTT
TRBJ2-6 | TRBD1 | once | TRBV5-1 | CASSFTGDGANVLTF | TGCGCCAGCAGCTTCACAGGGGATGGGGCCAACGTCCTGACTTTC
TRBJ2-3 | TRBD2 | - | TRBV7-7 | CASSLLAGFSLSTDTQYF | TGTGCTAGCAGCTTACTAGCGGGATTCTCCCTTAGCACAGATACGCAGTATTTT
TRBJ2-1 | TRBD1 | - | TRBV11-2 | CASSPGTASYNEQFF | TGTGCCAGCAGCCCCGGGACAGCCTCCTACAATGAGCAGTTCTTC
TRBJ2-7 | TRBD1 | - | TRBV5-8 | CASSPSGRGLFYEQYF | TGTGCCAGCAGCCCTTCTGGCAGGGGGCTTTTTTACGAGCAGTACTTC
TRBJ2-5 | TRBD2 | - | TRBV28 | CASSLGTSGRTGETQYF | TGTGCCAGCAGCCTAGGGACTAGCGGGAGGACTGGAGAGACCCAGTACTTC
TRBJ1-4 | TRBD1 | - | TRBV6-4 | CASSDSDREANEKLFF | TGTGCCAGCAGTGACTCGGACAGGGAGGCTAATGAAAAACTGTTTTTT
TRBJ2-2 | - | - | TRBV19 | CASSYSTGELFF | TGTGCCAGCAGTTATAGCACCGGGGAGCTGTTTTTT
TRBJ2-3 | - | - | TRBV29-1 | CSVTPGSSTDTQYF | TGCAGCGTTACTCCCGGGAGCAGCACAGATACGCAGTATTTT
TRBJ1-1 | - | - | TRBV6-6 | CASSYSGRGTEAFF | TGTGCCAGCAGTTACTCGGGCAGGGGCACTGAAGCTTTCTTT